Below, one T cell receptor (beta chain) is given with its context. Its antigen is still unknown. The PCR contained 60 Vbeta and 13 Jbeta primers. Study processing details: A follow-up analysis tallied 73 million or so unique TCR beta chains, roughly 11 million shared. Clones were sequenced by immunoSEQ multiplex PCR, and TCRdb holds only the in-frame ones, with some missing. From that table come the V and J calls and clone size; the DNA was used to work out D and trimming. The data hold around 120,000 clones, with 82% observed a single time. The data stem from a study of cytomegalovirus exposure and HLA in healthy donors. Overall study findings and caveats: When presence/absence was analysed, sequencing depth was taken to be roughly uniform across donors. The records held CMV serostatus as the only immune exposure information. The study labeled roughly 160 TCR beta chains cytomegalovirus-associated.

The CDR3 covers 17 residues. The ends lost 4 bases at V and 6 bases at J; junction bases unmatched: 14. The V gene's germline CDR1 is SGHNT and CDR2 YENEEA. This chain uses TRBV11-3 with TRBJ2-2; 7 bases fit TRBD2. This clonotype was obtained from a male donor in good health and CMV-seropositive. Sequencing was performed on PBMCs. CDR3 amino acids: CASSWGGEPPRAGELFF. In DNA, the CDR3 is TGTGCCAGCAGCTGGGGGGGGGAACCCCCTCGGGCCGGGGAGCTGTTTTTT.